This T cell receptor beta chain was recorded in a study of blood T cell repertoires in COVID-19 (dated by TCRdb to 2020 to 2022). Regarding the complete study: Collaborator samples came from the United States, Italy and Spain and covered acute and convalescent phases of COVID-19. The samples were drawn from the first 160 participants of the ongoing ImmuneRACE study and from more than 1,000 subjects provided by 6 global collaborators. The material from the prospective study consisted of cDNA or gDNA derived from T cells, B-cell-depleted T cells, or PBMCs. Where available, HLA class I and class II types were taken from metadata supplied by the sample provider and were not determined by assay-based typing. Subjects who had been exposed to COVID-19, were actively infected with it, or had recovered from it provided the deeply sampled blood TCRbeta repertoires that made up the dataset. The repertoires were released in a freely available public database intended as a resource for research on the immune response to SARS-CoV-2. Sample metadata almost always included a de-identified subject ID, COVID-19 status, age in years and sex.

The CDR3 starts with the cysteine, ends with the phenylalanine, and has 16 residues. The only DNA kept is the CDR3, 48 bases in frame from the first base. In the germline V gene, CDR1 corresponds to MDHEN and CDR2 to SYDVKM. V loses 3 bases of germline sequence and J loses 6 bases, and the interval between the two ends is 20 bases. TCRbeta CDR3 regions were amplified from genomic DNA by means of the immunoSEQ Assay, a bias-controlled multiplex PCR. The authors processed their data as follows. The number of nucleated cells in each sample was estimated from the amplification of reference gene primers within the assay. To quantify the absolute abundance of each unique TCRbeta CDR3 rearrangement, sequence reads were collapsed and filtered. For each sample, productive Simpson clonality was calculated by taking the square root of Simpson's diversity index across productive rearrangements. The table was pulled from immuneACCESS by TCRdb, which kept in-frame rearrangements only. Such tables lose some clones; where checked, under half of the loss comes from unresolved V genes, and the rest has no known cause. V, J and clone size were drawn from that table, and D and trimming were deduced from the DNA. The sample table records roughly 250,000 clones; around 90% of these occur just once. The top ten clones comprise about 3% of the sample.

In the prospective study, participants were about 18 to 95 years old, resided in approximately 25 geographic areas of the United States, and were enrolled through a virtual design. Cohort assignment in the prospective study relied on participant-reported clinical history from a screening survey and a study questionnaire. For ImmuneRACE Cohort 3, a participant was defined as recovered based on two consecutive negative NP/OP PCR tests, clearance by a healthcare professional, or resolution of symptoms. Mobile phlebotomists in the prospective study collected whole blood, serum and a nasopharyngeal or oropharyngeal swab from every participant. Prospective study participants could optionally give additional blood draws and questionnaires over an approximately two-month period. Before DNA extraction, prospective study blood samples were shipped either frozen or at room temperature. What the research found in general, with its limitations: The amount of clinical and demographic metadata varied by source and participant and was provided uncurated.

Concerning this clone itself: Its cognate antigen has yet to be identified. Per-nucleotide qualities are absent, and no much larger clonotype sits a single base away.

The TCR originated in a woman aged 45-59 years who had recovered from COVID-19. Material for sequencing was PBMCs or T cells enriched from blood (not recorded which). This sequence uses TRBV28 and TRBJ1-1, and TRBD1 may be the D gene, going by 5 matching bases. The nucleotide sequence is TGTGCCAGCAGTTTCCGGGGACTCAGGGATGGGGCTGAAGCTTTCTTT. This yields the protein CASSFRGLRDGAEAFF.